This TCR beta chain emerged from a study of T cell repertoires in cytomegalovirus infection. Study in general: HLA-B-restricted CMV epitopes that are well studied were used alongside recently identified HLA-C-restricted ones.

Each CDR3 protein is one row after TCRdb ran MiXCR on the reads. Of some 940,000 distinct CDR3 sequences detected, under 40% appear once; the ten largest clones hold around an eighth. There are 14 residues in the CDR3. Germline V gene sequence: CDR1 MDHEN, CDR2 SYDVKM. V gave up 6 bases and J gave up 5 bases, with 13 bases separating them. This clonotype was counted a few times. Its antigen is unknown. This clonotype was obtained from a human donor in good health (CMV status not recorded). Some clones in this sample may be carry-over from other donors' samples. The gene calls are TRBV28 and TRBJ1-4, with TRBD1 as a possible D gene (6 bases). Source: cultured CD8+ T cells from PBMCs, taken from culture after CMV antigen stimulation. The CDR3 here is CASSQTGLNEKLFF. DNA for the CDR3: TGTGCCAGCAGCCAAACAGGGTTGAATGAAAAACTGTTTTTT.